The 5 T cell receptor beta chains listed next were all sequenced from one sample in a study of T cells in Graves' hyperthyroidism and ophthalmopathy. RNA transcripts yielded amplified TCR beta CDR3 regions. The primer set for the first-round RT-PCR of the TCR CDR3 was HTBI. Via MiXCR, TCRdb re-called the multiplex PCR reads, giving one row per CDR3 protein. The table has roughly 740,000 distinct CDR3 sequences, less than 20% seen once. The sequenced sample was blood. All receptors come from a man younger than 35 with Graves' hyperthyroidism.

The table lists this clonotype with many counts. This sequence joins TRBV28 and TRBJ2-7, with TRBD1 matching 11 bases. Germline V gene sequence: CDR1 MDHEN, CDR2 SYDVKM. CDR3 length equals 13 residues. V lost 8 bases and J lost 10; bases outside the gene matches: 10. DNA of the CDR3: TGTGCCAGCTGCGTGGGACAGGGGGTTGAACAGTACTTC. Amino acid sequence: CASCVGQGVEQYF.

The rearrangement joins TRBV20-1 to TRBJ1-5; D unresolved. Trimming took 0 bases from V and 2 from J, leaving 8 bases between them. This CDR3 is 14 amino acids long. Germline CDR1 and CDR2: DFQATT and SNEGSKA (reference sequence). The CDR3 sequence is CSARDSRGNQPQHF. The CDR3 nucleotides are TGCAGTGCTAGAGATAGTAGAGGCAATCAGCCCCAGCATTTT.

This clonotype has ten or more counts. The rearrangement joins TRBV2 to TRBJ2-1; D uncertain. Germline CDR1 and CDR2: SNHLY and FYNNEI. The CDR3 has 15 amino acids. V was shortened by 6 bases and J by 5 bases, with 17 bases between the two germline ends. The CDR3 DNA reads TGTGCCAGCAGGAGAACCATACTGGAGAACAATGAGCAGTTCTTC. This codes for CASRRTILENNEQFF.

This clonotype came up a few times. This chain uses TRBV27 with TRBJ2-5; D is perhaps TRBD2 (5 bases). Germline loops: CDR1 MNHEY, CDR2 SMNVEV (reference sequence). The CDR3 is made up of 11 amino acids. V gave up 5 bases and J gave up 9 bases, with 10 bases separating them. CDR3: CASSTLDSQYF. The CDR3 DNA reads TGTGCCAGCAGTACCTTGGACTCCCAGTACTTC.

This clonotype has just a few counts. The V call is TRBV2, the J call TRBJ1-3; 8 nucleotides match TRBD1. Germline V gene data show CDR1 as SNHLY and CDR2 as FYNNEI. J was trimmed by 1 base and V by 5 bases; bases with no gene match: 10. This CDR3 comprises 17 residues. The CDR3 sequence: CASSPDRGPASGNTIYF. The DNA of the CDR3 is TGTGCCAGCAGTCCCGACAGGGGCCCAGCTTCTGGAAACACCATATATTTT.